This record covers a single TCR beta chain. This sample is part of a study of cytomegalovirus exposure and HLA in healthy donors. The CDR3 consists of 15 residues. J lost 6 bases, V lost 3 bases, and 9 bases had no gene match. Germline CDR1 SGHRS, CDR2 YFSETQ. In the PCR, 60 Vbeta and 13 Jbeta primers were used. The data were produced by immunoSEQ multiplex PCR, yet TCRdb's version contains in-frame clones alone and is incomplete. The data show around 97,000 clones, 55% to 80% seen once. The chain links TRBV5-1 to TRBJ1-2; 9 bases fit TRBD1. This receptor was identified in a middle-aged man in good health and CMV-seronegative. The specimen was PBMCs. The CDR3 coding sequence is TGCGCCAGCAGCTCGTATCGGACAGGGGCTGATGGCTACACCTTC. It specifies CASSSYRTGADGYTF.